These 14 T cell receptor beta chains came from one sample sequenced in a study of CD4+ T cells in melanoma. Here immunoSEQ multiplex PCR was the method, and the copy in TCRdb shows in-frame clones only, minus some. The repertoire includes approximately 9,500 clones, approximately 70% of them detected once, and roughly a quarter sits in the top ten. The sequenced material came from cells from a culture (not recorded whether cultured in vitro). These receptors were collected from a human donor with melanoma.

The rearrangement joins TRBV9 to TRBJ1-4; D not resolved. The CDR3 loop spans 15 amino acids. With 0 bases removed from V and 8 bases from J, the gap between germline ends came to 14 bases. Germline CDR1 and CDR2: SGDLS and YYNGEE. DNA of the CDR3: TGTGCCAGCAGCGTAGACCCCATGGGTTTAGAAAAACTGTTTTTT. This translates into CASSVDPMGLEKLFF.

V gene TRBV2 combines with J gene TRBJ1-3, with a tentative D call TRBD1 (6 bases). The V gene lost 4 bases and the J gene lost 4 bases, with 17 bases spanning the gap. The CDR3 consists of 16 residues. CDR1 and CDR2 from the germline V gene are SNHLY and FYNNEI. CDR3 amino acids: CASSAEGAGAGNTIYF. Written as DNA, the CDR3 is TGTGCCAGCAGTGCCGAGGGCGCAGGGGCGGGAAACACCATATATTTT.

The chain couples TRBV6-1 to TRBJ2-1; D remains ambiguous. V shed 4 bases and J shed 4 bases, with 5 bases lying between them. In germline, CDR1 is MNHNS, CDR2 SASEGT. The CDR3 totals 12 residues. The CDR3 region is CASSGGYNEQFF. For the CDR3, the DNA is TGTGCCAGCAGTGGTGGTTACAATGAGCAGTTCTTC.

The chain has TRBV10-2 and TRBJ1-4, with 9 bases matching TRBD1. Germline V gene data show CDR1 as WSHSY and CDR2 as SAAADI. CDR3 length: 14 residues. Losses at the gene ends were 4 bases for V and 6 bases for J; bases not matched to a gene: 3. The CDR3 sequence: CASSAWTGDEKLFF. CDR3 nucleotide sequence: TGCGCCAGCAGTGCCTGGACAGGGGATGAAAAACTGTTTTTT.

The chain is built from TRBV19 and TRBJ1-6; D is possibly TRBD1 (5 bases). This CDR3 spans 16 amino acids. V dropped 7 bases and J dropped 5 bases, with 18 bases sitting between them. Per germline, CDR1 LNHDA and CDR2 SQIVND (reference sequence). DNA of the CDR3: TGTGCCAGTAATAAGGGGCAGGGTTGGAATAATTCACCCCTCCACTTT. This codes for CASNKGQGWNNSPLHF.

The V gene is TRBV7-3, the J gene TRBJ2-3, with D perhaps TRBD1 (6 bases). Germline CDR1 SGHTA, CDR2 FQGTGA. The ends were cut back, 5 bases at V and 4 bases at J, with 16 bases in the middle. This CDR3 contains 15 residues. CDR3 coding DNA: TGTGCCAGCAGCCCGGGGACATTCGCCCCAGATACGCAGTATTTT. Translating it yields CASSPGTFAPDTQYF.

The genes are TRBV2 and TRBJ1-6; D gene unclear. This CDR3 has 13 amino acids. V dropped 7 bases and J dropped 8 bases, with 12 bases sitting between them. The germline CDR1 and CDR2 sequences are SNHLY and FYNNEI. CDR3 loop: CASTREGDSPLHF. The CDR3 DNA reads TGTGCCAGCACCCGGGAGGGAGATTCACCCCTCCACTTT.

The V call is TRBV27, the J call TRBJ2-1, with a weak D call TRBD2 (5 bases). Trimming removed 1 base from V and 9 bases from J, with 25 bases in between. The germline gives CDR1 MNHEY, CDR2 SMNVEV (reference sequence). This CDR3 contains 18 residues. CDR3 sequence (DNA): TGTGCCAGCAGTTTATTTGGCGTCGACTCCGGGATCGGCGGTGAGCAGTTCTTC. Translation gives CASSLFGVDSGIGGEQFF.

The genes are TRBV6-1 and TRBJ2-2, with a possible D match to TRBD1 (6 bases). This CDR3 contains 15 residues. The germline V gene encodes CDR1 MNHNS and CDR2 SASEGT. V was shortened by 4 bases and J by 3 bases, with 12 bases between the two germline ends. The CDR3 region is CASSVRTADTGELFF. Written as DNA, the CDR3 is TGTGCCAGCAGTGTCCGGACAGCTGACACCGGGGAGCTGTTTTTT.

DNA for the CDR3: TGTGCCAGCAGTGAACAGGGAGCCGGAGAGACCCAGTACTTC. Encoded protein: CASSEQGAGETQYF. V gene TRBV2 combines with J gene TRBJ2-5; D possibly matches TRBD1 or TRBD2 (5 bases each). The CDR3 runs to 14 residues. CDR1 and CDR2 (germline): SNHLY, FYNNEI. V gave up 2 bases and J gave up 4 bases, with 11 bases separating them.

The chain uses TRBV7-9 and TRBJ2-3; maybe TRBD2 (5 bases). The germline V gene encodes CDR1 SEHNR and CDR2 FQNEAQ (reference sequence). Between the trimmed V and J ends, which lost 3 bases and 4 bases, there was a span of 14 bases. CDR3 size: 15 residues. The CDR3 DNA reads TGTGCCAGCAGCTTCGGGGAAGATCGAGCAGATACGCAGTATTTT. This gives the protein CASSFGEDRADTQYF.

This sequence joins TRBV5-4 and TRBJ2-1; D gene uncertain. The CDR3 is 13 amino acids. The germline V and J ends were trimmed by 4 bases and 5 bases, with 10 bases remaining between them. The germline V gene has CDR1 SGHNT and CDR2 YYREEE (reference sequence). CDR3 nucleotides: TGTGCCAGCAGCCGGGCGAGGAACAATGAGCAGTTCTTC. It yields the protein CASSRARNNEQFF.

The CDR3 protein is CASSYPQGAIETQYF. The DNA of the CDR3 is TGTGCCAGCAGTTACCCCCAGGGTGCGATAGAGACCCAGTACTTC. This chain joins TRBV6-6 and TRBJ2-5, with D maybe TRBD1 (5 bases). The CDR3 has 15 amino acids. Germline V gives CDR1 MNHNY, CDR2 SVGAGI (reference sequence). V was trimmed by 2 bases and J by 4 bases, leaving 14 bases between them.

The V and J genes are TRBV5-5 and TRBJ1-1; D remains ambiguous. The ends were cut back, 2 bases at V and 4 bases at J, with 18 bases in the middle. This CDR3 contains 16 residues. CDR1 SGHKS and CDR2 YYEKEE come from the germline V gene (reference sequence). CDR3 region: CASSLGRPLGSTEAFF. The CDR3 nucleotides read TGTGCCAGCAGCTTAGGCAGGCCCCTGGGGTCCACTGAAGCTTTCTTT.